Listed here are 16 T cell receptor beta chains from one sample, sequenced in a study of T cell responses to AZD1222 COVID-19 vaccine. Method: immunoSEQ multiplex PCR; TCRdb's copy keeps in-frame clones and lacks some. The sample consists of 130,000 to 150,000 clones, 80% to 90% of them appearing once. Source: peripheral blood, taken on day 0 of AZD1222 vaccination. The receptors shown here come from an adult in good health.

V gene TRBV2 combines with J gene TRBJ2-3; 10 bases line up with TRBD2. Trimming took 5 bases from V and 5 from J; bases not matched to a gene: 4. This CDR3 spans 14 amino acids. Germline assignment: CDR1 SNHLY and CDR2 FYNNEI. The CDR3 sequence is CASSLAGVRDTQYF. The CDR3 DNA is TGTGCCAGCAGTCTAGCGGGAGTCCGAGATACGCAGTATTTT.

This clone was detected once. J is TRBJ1-3 and V is TRBV5-1; D is unresolved. The CDR3 has 14 amino acids. CDR1 is SGHRS and CDR2 is YFSETQ in the germline V gene. V shed 3 bases and J shed 3 bases, with 10 bases lying between them. The CDR3 sequence is CASSWNSFGNTIYF. In DNA, the CDR3 is TGCGCCAGCAGCTGGAACAGCTTTGGAAACACCATATATTTT.

This clone was counted a single time. The chain employs TRBV7-9 and TRBJ2-3, with D tentatively TRBD2 (5 bases). Trimming left V 5 bases short and J 9 bases short, with 15 bases between. Germline CDR1 and CDR2: SEHNR and FQNEAQ (reference sequence). The CDR3 has 13 residues. The CDR3 DNA reads as TGTGCCAGCAGCGCGGGTCCTAGCCAAACGCAGTATTTT. It encodes CASSAGPSQTQYF.

The gene calls are TRBV29-1 and TRBJ2-1; TRBD1 matches at 11 bases. V lost 5 bases and J lost 4; bases outside the gene matches: 16. Germline CDR1 and CDR2: SQVTM and ANQGSEA. The CDR3 is 18 residues long. The CDR3 spells CSVTGGTGGLWRYNEQFF. The CDR3 region has the DNA TGCAGCGTTACGGGAGGGACAGGGGGGCTCTGGCGTTACAATGAGCAGTTCTTC.

The chain couples TRBV24-1 to TRBJ2-1; TRBD2 matches 14 bases. Trimming took 5 bases from V and 2 from J; bases not matched to a gene: 13. The CDR3 is made up of 20 amino acids. Germline-derived CDR1 and CDR2 are KGHDR and SFDVKD. Here the CDR3 reads CATSGTGTSGREWAYNEQFF. The CDR3 nucleotides are TGTGCCACCAGTGGAACCGGGACTAGCGGGAGAGAGTGGGCCTACAATGAGCAGTTCTTC.

The rearrangement joins TRBV28 to TRBJ1-2; 7 bases align to TRBD1. From germline, CDR1 is MDHEN and CDR2 SYDVKM. The CDR3 runs to 15 residues. Germline trimming cut 5 bases from V and 4 bases from J; bases unmatched to any gene: 10. The CDR3 DNA follows: TGTGCCAGCAGTCCCACAGGGGCCAGATTCTATGGCTACACCTTC. This gives the protein CASSPTGARFYGYTF.

The chain combines TRBV7-6 with TRBJ2-3; 11 bases line up with TRBD1. Losses at the gene ends were 3 bases for V and 2 bases for J; bases not matched to a gene: 10. Germline V CDR1 and CDR2: SGHVS, FNYEAQ. The CDR3 totals 18 residues. In nucleotides, the CDR3 is TGTGCCAGCAGCTTCCGTCCCGGGACAGGGGGATACACAGATACGCAGTATTTT. Amino acid sequence: CASSFRPGTGGYTDTQYF.

V gene TRBV12-3 or TRBV12-4 combines with J gene TRBJ1-6, with a tentative D call TRBD1 (5 bases). V lost 5 bases and J 7 bases, leaving 9 bases between the germline ends. The CDR3 totals 13 residues. CDR3 DNA sequence: TGTGCCAGCAGTACCAAGGGGAATTCACCCCTCCACTTT. It specifies CASSTKGNSPLHF.

The CDR3 DNA reads as TGTGCCAGCAGATTGACAGCTCCCAACTATGGCTACACCTTC. Protein: CASRLTAPNYGYTF. The chain links TRBV5-6 to TRBJ1-2; D perhaps matches TRBD1 (5 bases). The germline V gene has CDR1 SGHDT and CDR2 YYEEEE. This CDR3 is 14 amino acids long. V was trimmed by 5 bases and J by 2 bases, leaving 13 bases between them.

The chain joins TRBV6-4 to TRBJ2-3; 10 nucleotides match TRBD1. The germline V gene has CDR1 MRHNA and CDR2 SNTAGT. The CDR3 is made up of 15 amino acids. V dropped 10 bases and J dropped 2; count of bases not matched to a gene: 9. The CDR3 bases are TGTGCCACCAGACAAGGGACAGGGGACACAGATACGCAGTATTTT. It is translated as CATRQGTGDTDTQYF.

V gene TRBV19 combines with J gene TRBJ1-2; D not resolved. Germline CDR1 LNHDA, CDR2 SQIVND (reference sequence). Trimming stripped 3 bases from V and 7 bases from J, with 9 bases between. The CDR3 totals 12 residues. CDR3 in amino acids: CASSIASSGYTF. DNA for the CDR3: TGTGCCAGTAGTATTGCAAGTTCTGGCTACACCTTC. The variable domain in full, completed from reference TRBV19 and TRBJ1-2, reads DGGITQSPKYLFRKEGQNVTLSCEQNLNHDAMYWYRQDPGQGLRLIYYSQIVNDFQKGDIAEGYSVSREKKESFPLTVTSAQKNPTAFYLCASSIASSGYTFGSGTRLTVV.

This clone was counted once. CDR3 in DNA: TGTGCCAGCAGTGAGGATCGACAGACTAATGAAAAACTGTTTTTT. This codes for CASSEDRQTNEKLFF. The V and J genes are TRBV2 and TRBJ1-4; perhaps TRBD1 as D (5 bases). Germline lookup yields CDR1 SNHLY and CDR2 FYNNEI. The CDR3 loop spans 15 amino acids. V gave up 3 bases and J gave up 2 bases, with 10 bases separating them.

V and J are TRBV6-4 and TRBJ2-3, with D perhaps matching TRBD1 (6 bases). CDR3 length: 14 amino acids. Germline V lookup: CDR1 MRHNA, CDR2 SNTAGT. V lost 5 bases to trimming and J lost 4 bases, with 13 bases between them. CDR3 amino acids: CASSPAGAADTQYF. Written as DNA, the CDR3 is TGTGCCAGCAGTCCCGCAGGGGCGGCAGATACGCAGTATTTT.

There are a few counts of this clone. CDR3 coding DNA: TGTGCCAGCAGCGTAGGGCCCGCAGGGGGCGAGGGGACCCAGTACTTC. This translates into CASSVGPAGGEGTQYF. V gene TRBV9 combines with J gene TRBJ2-5; TRBD1 matches 8 bases. Germline CDR1 reads SGDLS; CDR2 reads YYNGEE. CDR3 length: 16 residues. V dropped 0 bases and J dropped 7; count of bases not matched to a gene: 11. Full variable domain (outside the CDR3, taken from reference TRBV9 and TRBJ2-5): DSGVTQTPKHLITATGQRVTLRCSPRSGDLSVYWYQQSLDQGLQFLIQYYNGEERAKGNILERFSAQQFPDLHSELNLSSLELGDSALYFCASSVGPAGGEGTQYFGPGTRLLVL.

The V gene is TRBV6-5, the J gene TRBJ2-7, with no clear D. Trimming pared 2 bases from V and 4 bases from J, leaving 12 bases between. The CDR3 extends over 14 amino acids. CDR1 is MNHEY and CDR2 is SVGAGI in the germline V gene. CDR3 loop: CASSYGPGSYEQYF. In nucleotides, the CDR3 is TGTGCCAGCAGTTACGGCCCCGGCAGTTACGAGCAGTACTTC.

The chain carries TRBV9 and TRBJ2-1; 8 bases fit TRBD2. There are 17 residues in the CDR3. V shed 0 bases and J 0 bases; nucleotides not matched to a gene: 5. CDR1 is SGDLS, CDR2 YYNGEE, per germline. The CDR3 sequence is CASSVDSSGPSYNEQFF. DNA of the CDR3: TGTGCCAGCAGCGTAGATTCTAGCGGGCCCTCCTACAATGAGCAGTTCTTC.